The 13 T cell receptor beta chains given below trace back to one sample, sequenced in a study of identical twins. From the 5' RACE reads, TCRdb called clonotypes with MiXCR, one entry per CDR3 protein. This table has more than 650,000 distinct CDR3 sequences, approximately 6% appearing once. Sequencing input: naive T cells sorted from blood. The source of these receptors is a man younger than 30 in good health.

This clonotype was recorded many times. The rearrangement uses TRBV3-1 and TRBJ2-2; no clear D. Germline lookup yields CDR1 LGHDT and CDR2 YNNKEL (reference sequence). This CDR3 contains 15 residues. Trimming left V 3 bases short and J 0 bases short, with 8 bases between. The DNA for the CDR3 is TGTGCCAGCAGCCACGACGGAACGAACACCGGGGAGCTGTTTTTT. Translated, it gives CASSHDGTNTGELFF.

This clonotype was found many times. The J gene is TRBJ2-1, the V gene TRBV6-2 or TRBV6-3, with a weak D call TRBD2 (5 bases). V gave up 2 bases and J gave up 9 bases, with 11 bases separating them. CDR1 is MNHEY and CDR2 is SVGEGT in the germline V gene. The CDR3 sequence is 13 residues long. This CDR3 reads CASSYREWGEQFF. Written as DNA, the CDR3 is TGTGCCAGCAGTTACAGGGAGTGGGGTGAGCAGTTCTTC.

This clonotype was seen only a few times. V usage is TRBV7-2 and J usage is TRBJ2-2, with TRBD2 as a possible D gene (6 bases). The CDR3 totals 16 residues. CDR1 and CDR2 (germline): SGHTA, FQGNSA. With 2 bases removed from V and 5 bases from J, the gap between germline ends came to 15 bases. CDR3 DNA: TGTGCCAGCAGCTTACAGGGACTGGTAGTAACCGGGGAGCTGTTTTTT. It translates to CASSLQGLVVTGELFF.

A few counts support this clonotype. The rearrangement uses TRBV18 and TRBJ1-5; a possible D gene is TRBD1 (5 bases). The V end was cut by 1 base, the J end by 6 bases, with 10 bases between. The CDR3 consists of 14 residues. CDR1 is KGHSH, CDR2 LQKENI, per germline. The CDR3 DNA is TGTGCCAGCTCACCACTGGGGCCGCCTCAGCCCCAGCATTTT. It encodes CASSPLGPPQPQHF. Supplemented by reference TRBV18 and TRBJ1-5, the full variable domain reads NAGVMQNPRHLVRRRGQEARLRCSPMKGHSHVYWYRQLPEEGLKFMVYLQKENIIDESGMPKERFSAEFPKEGPSILRIQQVVRGDSAAYFCASSPLGPPQPQHFGDGTRLSIL.

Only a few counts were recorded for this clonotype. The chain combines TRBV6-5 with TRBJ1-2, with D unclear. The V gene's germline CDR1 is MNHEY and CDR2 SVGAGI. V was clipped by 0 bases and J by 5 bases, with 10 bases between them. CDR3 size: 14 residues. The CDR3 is CASSYSKRRYGYTF. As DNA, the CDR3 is TGTGCCAGCAGTTACTCCAAGCGACGGTATGGCTACACCTTC.

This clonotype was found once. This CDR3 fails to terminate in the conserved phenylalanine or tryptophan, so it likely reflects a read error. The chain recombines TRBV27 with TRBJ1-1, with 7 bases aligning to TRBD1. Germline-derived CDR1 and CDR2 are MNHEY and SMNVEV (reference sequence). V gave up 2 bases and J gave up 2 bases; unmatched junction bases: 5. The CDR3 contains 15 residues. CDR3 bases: TGTGCCAGCAGTTTAGCGGGACAGATAAACACTGAAGCTTTCTCT. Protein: CASSLAGQINTEAFS.

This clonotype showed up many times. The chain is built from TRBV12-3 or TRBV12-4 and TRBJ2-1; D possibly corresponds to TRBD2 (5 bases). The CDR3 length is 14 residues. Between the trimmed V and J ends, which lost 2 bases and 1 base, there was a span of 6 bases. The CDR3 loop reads CASSLRGSYNEQFF. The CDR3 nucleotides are TGTGCCAGCAGTTTACGGGGTTCCTACAATGAGCAGTTCTTC.

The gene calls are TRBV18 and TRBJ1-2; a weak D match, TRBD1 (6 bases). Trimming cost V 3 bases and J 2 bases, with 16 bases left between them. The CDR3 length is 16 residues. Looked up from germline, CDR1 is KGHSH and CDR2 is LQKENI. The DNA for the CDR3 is TGTGCCAGCTCACCCCCGGGGACACGCTCCAACTATGGCTACACCTTC. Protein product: CASSPPGTRSNYGYTF.

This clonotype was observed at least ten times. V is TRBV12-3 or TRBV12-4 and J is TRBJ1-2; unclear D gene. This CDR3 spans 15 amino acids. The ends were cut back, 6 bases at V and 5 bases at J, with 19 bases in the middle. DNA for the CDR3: TGTGCCAGCAGCCTTTGGCAAGGAGGATCTTATGGCTACACCTTC. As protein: CASSLWQGGSYGYTF.

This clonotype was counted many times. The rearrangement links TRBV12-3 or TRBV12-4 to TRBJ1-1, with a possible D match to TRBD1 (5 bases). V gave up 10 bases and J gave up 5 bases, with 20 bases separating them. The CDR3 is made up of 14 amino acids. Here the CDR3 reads CANPGQGPGTEAFF. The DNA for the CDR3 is TGTGCCAACCCTGGGCAGGGTCCGGGGACTGAAGCTTTCTTT.

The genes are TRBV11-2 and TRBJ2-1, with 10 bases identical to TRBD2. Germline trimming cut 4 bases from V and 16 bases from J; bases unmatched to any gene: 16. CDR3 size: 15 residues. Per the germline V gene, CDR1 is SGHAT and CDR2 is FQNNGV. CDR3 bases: TGTGCCAGCAGCTCCGTGAAGAAGCGGGAGGGCTATCGTTTCTTC. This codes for CASSSVKKREGYRFF. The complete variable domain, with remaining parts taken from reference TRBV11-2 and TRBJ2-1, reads EAGVAQSPRYKIIEKRQSVAFWCNPISGHATLYWYQQILGQGPKLLIQFQNNGVVDDSQLPKDRFSAERLKGVDSTLKIQPAKLEDSAVYLCASSSVKKREGYRFFGPGTRLTVL.

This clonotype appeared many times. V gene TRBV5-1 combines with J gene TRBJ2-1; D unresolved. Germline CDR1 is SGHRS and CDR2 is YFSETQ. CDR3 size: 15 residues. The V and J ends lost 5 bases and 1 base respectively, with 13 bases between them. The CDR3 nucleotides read TGCGCCAGCAGGCCCCTATCATCGTCCTACAATGAGCAGTTCTTC. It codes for CASRPLSSSYNEQFF.

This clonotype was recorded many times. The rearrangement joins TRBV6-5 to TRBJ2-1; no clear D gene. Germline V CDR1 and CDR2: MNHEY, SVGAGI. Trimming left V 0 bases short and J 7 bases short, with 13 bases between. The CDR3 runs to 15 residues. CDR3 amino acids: CASSYSTSPANEQFF. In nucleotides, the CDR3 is TGTGCCAGCAGTTACTCTACCTCTCCCGCTAATGAGCAGTTCTTC.